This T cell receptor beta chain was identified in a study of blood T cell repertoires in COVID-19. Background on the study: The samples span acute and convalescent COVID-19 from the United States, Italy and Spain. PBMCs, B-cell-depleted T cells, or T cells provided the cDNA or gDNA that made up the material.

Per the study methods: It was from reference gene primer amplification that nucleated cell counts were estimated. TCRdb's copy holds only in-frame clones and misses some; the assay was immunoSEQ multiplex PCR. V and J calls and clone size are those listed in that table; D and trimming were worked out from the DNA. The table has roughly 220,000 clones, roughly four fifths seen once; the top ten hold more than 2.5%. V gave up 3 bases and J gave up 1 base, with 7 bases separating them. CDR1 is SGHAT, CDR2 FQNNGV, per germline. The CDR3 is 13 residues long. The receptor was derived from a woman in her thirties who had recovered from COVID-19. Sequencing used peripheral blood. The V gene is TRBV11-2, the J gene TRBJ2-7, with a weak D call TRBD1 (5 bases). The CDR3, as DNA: TGTGCCAGCAGCTTCCGACAGTCCTACGAGCAGTACTTC. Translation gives CASSFRQSYEQYF.